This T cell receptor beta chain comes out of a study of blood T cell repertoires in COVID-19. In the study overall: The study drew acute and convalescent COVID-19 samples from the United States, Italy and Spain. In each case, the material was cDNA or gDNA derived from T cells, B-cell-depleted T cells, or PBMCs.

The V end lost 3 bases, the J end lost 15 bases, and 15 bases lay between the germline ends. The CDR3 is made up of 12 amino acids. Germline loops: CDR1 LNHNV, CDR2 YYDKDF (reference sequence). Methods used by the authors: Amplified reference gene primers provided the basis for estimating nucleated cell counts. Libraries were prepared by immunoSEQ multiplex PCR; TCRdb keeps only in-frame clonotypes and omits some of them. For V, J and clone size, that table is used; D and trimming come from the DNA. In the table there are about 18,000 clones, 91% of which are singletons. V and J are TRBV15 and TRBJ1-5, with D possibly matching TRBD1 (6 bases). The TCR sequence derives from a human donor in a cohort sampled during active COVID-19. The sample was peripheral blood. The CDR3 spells CATSSWGGALHF. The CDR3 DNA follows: TGTGCCACCAGCAGTTGGGGGGGGGCTTTGCATTTT.